The TCR beta chain described here comes from a study of tumor-infiltrating lymphocytes in oesophageal squamous cell carcinoma (dated by TCRdb to 2016 to 2017). V and J lose 5 bases and 3 bases, and a span of 16 bases separates them. The CDR3 runs 15 residues from the cysteine to the phenylalanine. Only the CDR3 part of the read is kept: 45 bases, read in frame from the first base. Taken from the germline V gene, the CDR1 and CDR2 loops are SGHAT and FQNNGV. As regards this clonotype: The specificity of this receptor is unknown. Within one base of it there is no much larger clone, and no base qualities were kept.

Library preparation employed PCR. The listed sequencing device is Illumina HiSeq 2000. TCRdb applied fastp at Q25 and MiXCR to the public reads, then kept only in-frame beta chains. Each record represents a unique CDR3 protein, reported with the most common genes and DNA among its rows. For this sample there are 21,000 or so distinct CDR3 sequences; around two fifths appear just once. Less than 45% of the sample lies in the top ten. The sequenced sample consisted of esophageal tumor tissue. The chain couples TRBV11-2 to TRBJ1-1; the D segment cannot be called with confidence. The source of this sequence is a male donor with esophageal squamous cell carcinoma. The CDR3 region reads CASSHRRAGHTEAFF. The nucleotide sequence reads as follows: TGTGCCAGCAGCCACCGCCGGGCAGGCCACACTGAAGCTTTCTTT. The full variable domain, completed from the reference TRBV11-2 and TRBJ1-1 proteins outside the CDR3, reads EAGVAQSPRYKIIEKRQSVAFWCNPISGHATLYWYQQILGQGPKLLIQFQNNGVVDDSQLPKDRFSAERLKGVDSTLKIQPAKLEDSAVYLCASSHRRAGHTEAFFGQGTRLTVV.